This T cell receptor beta chain was sequenced for a study of blood T cell repertoires in COVID-19. On the study more broadly: COVID-19 samples, acute and convalescent, were from the United States, Italy and Spain. The cDNA or gDNA used as material had been derived from T cells, B-cell-depleted T cells, or PBMCs.

The assay was immunoSEQ multiplex PCR, and TCRdb's table has in-frame clones only and misses some. Of around 180,000 clones listed, approximately 89% are singletons. About this clone: The germline gene is not matched at one end of the junction; a read error may be the cause.

Across 24 US areas, participants ranged in age from 18 to 89 years. Clinical history reported by participants formed the basis on which cohorts were assigned. This CDR3 is 12 amino acids long. Germline CDR1 is SGHDT and CDR2 is YYEEEE. Sequenced input: PBMCs or T cells enriched from blood (not recorded which). The rearrangement uses TRBV5-6 and TRBJ2-5; 7 bases align to TRBD1. This TCR was recovered from a woman in her forties with acute COVID-19. This CDR3 reads CASSSQGQTNNF. Written as DNA, the CDR3 is TGTGCCAGCAGCTCGCAGGGACAGACAAATAACTTC.